This record concerns one T cell receptor (beta chain) sequence. Study processing details: Estimation of nucleated cell counts was performed using reference gene primer amplification. Sequencing used immunoSEQ multiplex PCR; TCRdb keeps in-frame clones, though not all of them. That table is the source of V, J and clone size, and D and trimming were worked out from the DNA. The data contain 84,000 or so clones, roughly 88% of them seen just once; the ten biggest clones take up 7.3%. The V and J ends lost 5 bases and 5 bases respectively, with 10 bases between them. The CDR3 runs 12 residues. The sample is drawn from a study of blood T cell repertoires in COVID-19. Turning to the study itself: Donors in the United States, Italy and Spain gave samples during acute or convalescent COVID-19. Sample material is recorded as cDNA or gDNA derived from T cells, B-cell-depleted T cells, or PBMCs.

The TCR originated in a man between 65 and 79 years old with acute or convalescent COVID-19. Sample: peripheral blood. This rearrangement joins TRBV12-3 or TRBV12-4 to TRBJ2-7; tentative D call: TRBD2 (6 bases). CDR3 sequence (DNA): TGTGCCAGCAGTGGAGGGTTTCACGAGCAGTACTTC. As protein: CASSGGFHEQYF.